Below, one T cell receptor (beta chain) is given with its context. This sample is drawn from a study of blood T cell repertoires in COVID-19. Adults between about 18 and 95 years of age took part from 20 to 25 US areas. Two negative PCRs, clearance, or symptom resolution had been documented for recovered Cohort 3 donors. The CDR3 has 18 amino acids. Trimming at V came to 2 bases and at J to 6 bases, leaving 14 bases not matched to a gene. Germline assignment: CDR1 LNHNV and CDR2 YYDKDF (reference sequence). The method was immunoSEQ multiplex PCR; TCRdb's version includes in-frame clones alone and lacks a portion of them. This table has 150,000 or so clones, 80% appearing once.

The rearrangement links TRBV15 to TRBJ1-2, with 11 nucleotides matching TRBD1. This clonotype was sampled from a woman aged 60 to 75 who had recovered from COVID-19. The specimen sequenced was PBMCs or T cells enriched from blood (not recorded which). The CDR3 spells CATSRNPDRGHRLDGYTF. The CDR3 DNA sequence: TGTGCCACCAGCAGAAACCCGGACAGGGGGCATCGTTTAGATGGCTACACCTTC.